This entry lists 22 T cell receptor beta chains sequenced from one sample in a study of preoperative IRX-2 immunotherapy in early breast cancer. Assay: immunoSEQ multiplex PCR; the TCRdb copy retains only in-frame clones and omits some. The table includes about 1,100 clones, around 75% detected once. Stated treatment: preoperative locoregional IRX-2 cytokine immunotherapy. The sequencing here drew on normal tissue next to the tumor, taken from a patient treated with IRX-2 immunotherapy. The receptor set was obtained from a human donor with breast cancer.

The chain recombines TRBV5-1 with TRBJ1-4; D possibly corresponds to TRBD1 (6 bases). Deletions cut 1 base from V and 0 bases from J, with 16 bases between. The CDR3 consists of 18 residues. Germline V gene sequence: CDR1 SGHRS, CDR2 YFSETQ. The chain's CDR3 is CASSLWGLLGATNEKLFF. Here the CDR3 DNA reads TGCGCCAGCAGCTTGTGGGGGCTTCTAGGAGCAACTAATGAAAAACTGTTTTTT.

The rearrangement links TRBV5-1 to TRBJ1-1, with D uncertain. CDR3 length: 14 amino acids. Trimming pared 2 bases from V and 1 base from J, leaving 9 bases between. The V gene's germline CDR1 is SGHRS and CDR2 YFSETQ. CDR3 amino acids: CASSFLAENTEAFF. Written as DNA, the CDR3 is TGCGCCAGCAGCTTCTTGGCAGAGAACACTGAAGCTTTCTTT.

The chain joins TRBV10-3 to TRBJ2-5; TRBD2 aligns across 8 bases. In germline, CDR1 is ENHRY, CDR2 SYGVKD. The junction had 14 bases not matched to a gene; V was cut back by 2 bases and J by 3 bases. The CDR3 totals 18 residues. CDR3 nucleotide sequence: TGTGCCATCAGTGAGCCAGACGGGACTAGGAAAGAAGAAGAGACCCAGTACTTC. Its protein product is CAISEPDGTRKEEETQYF.

J is TRBJ1-1 and V is TRBV19; 12 nucleotides line up with TRBD1. Germline V lookup: CDR1 LNHDA, CDR2 SQIVND (reference sequence). The ends lost 5 bases at V and 5 bases at J; junction bases unmatched: 6. The CDR3 loop spans 15 amino acids. DNA for the CDR3: TGTGCCAGTAGTCTGGGACAGGGGGCTTGGACTGAAGCTTTCTTT. Translated: CASSLGQGAWTEAFF.

The V gene is TRBV10-2, the J gene TRBJ2-2; TRBD1 might be the D (5 bases). Trimming pared 6 bases from V and 1 base from J, leaving 9 bases between. Germline CDR1 is WSHSY and CDR2 is SAAADI. The CDR3 has 14 residues. The CDR3 spells CASSTGQNTGELFF. The CDR3, as DNA: TGCGCCAGCAGCACAGGCCAGAACACCGGGGAGCTGTTTTTT.

This chain joins TRBV28 and TRBJ1-3; the D is unclear. Trimming left V 11 bases short and J 1 base short, with 12 bases between. CDR3 length equals 13 residues. CDR1 and CDR2 from the germline V gene are MDHEN and SYDVKM. The CDR3 spells CALTRSSGNTIYF. The CDR3 DNA follows: TGTGCCCTAACCCGGAGTTCTGGAAACACCATATATTTT.

Worth noting for this clone: The germline gene is not matched at one end of the junction; a read error may be the cause. This chain connects TRBV6-8 to TRBJ2-7; 9 bases match TRBD1. From germline, CDR1 is MNHGY and CDR2 SAAAGT. This CDR3 region has 14 residues. In DNA, the CDR3 is TGTGCCAGCAGCGGCCTAAACGACAGGGGGGGCCCAAACTTC. It yields the protein CASSGLNDRGGPNF.

The chain is built from TRBV12-5 and TRBJ2-1; TRBD2 aligns across 13 bases. The V segment lost 4 bases and the J segment 10 bases; nucleotides outside the gene matches: 19. The germline V gene encodes CDR1 LGHNT and CDR2 FRNRAP. The CDR3 covers 19 residues. CDR3 amino acids: CASGSTSGLLAGGQSEQFF. CDR3 DNA: TGTGCTAGTGGTTCAACCTCCGGTTTACTAGCGGGGGGGCAAAGCGAGCAGTTCTTC.

V gene TRBV10-2 combines with J gene TRBJ2-2; 7 nucleotides match TRBD2. This CDR3 has 15 residues. Germline CDR1 WSHSY, CDR2 SAAADI. V was pared by 4 bases and J by 4 bases, with 6 bases of the junction left unmatched. DNA for the CDR3: TGCGCCAGCAGTGCGCGGGGGTTCCCCACCGGGGAGCTGTTTTTT. Translation gives CASSARGFPTGELFF.

This rearrangement joins TRBV11-3 to TRBJ2-3; 9 nucleotides line up with TRBD1. The junction had 4 bases not matched to a gene; V was cut back by 2 bases and J by 1 base. CDR3 length: 16 residues. Per the germline V gene, CDR1 is SGHNT and CDR2 is YENEEA. The CDR3 protein is CASSLITGGGTDTQYF. CDR3 sequence (DNA): TGTGCCAGCAGCTTAATTACAGGGGGCGGCACAGATACGCAGTATTTT.

This chain joins TRBV4-1 and TRBJ1-4, with D possibly matching TRBD1 (5 bases). The V end was cut by 4 bases, the J end by 6 bases, with 15 bases between. The CDR3 extends over 15 amino acids. Germline V gives CDR1 MGHRA, CDR2 YSYEKL. In DNA, the CDR3 is TGCGCCAGCAGCCTTTTCGGGGCATACGATGAAAAACTGTTTTTT. Its protein is CASSLFGAYDEKLFF.

DNA for the CDR3: TGCGCCAGCAGCCCGGGAAAATTCGCGTATGGCTACACCTTC. It translates to CASSPGKFAYGYTF. V gene TRBV23-1 combines with J gene TRBJ1-2; D is undetermined. TRBV23-1 counts as an open reading frame of uncertain function. V was pared by 6 bases and J by 5 bases, with 16 bases between. The CDR3 extends over 14 amino acids.

The V and J genes are TRBV28 and TRBJ2-1, with 10 bases identical to TRBD2. V was pared by 8 bases and J by 10 bases, with 5 bases of the junction left unmatched. The CDR3 loop spans 12 amino acids. Looked up from germline, CDR1 is MDHEN and CDR2 is SYDVKM. CDR3 DNA sequence: TGTGCCAGCGGTAGCGGGGGGTGGGAGCAGTTCTTC. It specifies CASGSGGWEQFF.

The V gene is TRBV11-3, the J gene TRBJ2-7; D perhaps matches TRBD2 (5 bases). Trimming stripped 3 bases from V and 5 bases from J, with 14 bases between. The V gene's germline CDR1 is SGHNT and CDR2 YENEEA. This CDR3 contains 14 residues. The CDR3 nucleotides are TGTGCCAGCAGCTTTAGGATCGACGGGAACGAGCAGTACTTC. This translates into CASSFRIDGNEQYF.

This clone was seen a single time. The CDR3 DNA is TGTGCCAGCAGCCCGACTAGCGGGGTGGGCTCCTACAATGAGCAGTTCTTC. It translates to CASSPTSGVGSYNEQFF. V and J are TRBV2 and TRBJ2-1; 11 bases are a match to TRBD2. The V and J ends lost 6 bases and 0 bases, in that order; junction bases with no gene match: 7. Per germline, CDR1 SNHLY and CDR2 FYNNEI. The CDR3 is 17 amino acids.

In its sample, this clone was seen once. J is TRBJ1-5 and V is TRBV6-8; 9 nucleotides align to TRBD1. The length of the CDR3 is 14 residues. Germline CDR1 is MNHGY and CDR2 is SAAAGT. V trimming: 4 bases; J trimming: 4 bases; junction bases outside the gene matches: 2. Written as DNA, the CDR3 is TGTGCCAGCAGTTTGGGGACAGGGAATCAGCCCCAGCATTTT. It yields the protein CASSLGTGNQPQHF.

The chain recombines TRBV6-8 with TRBJ1-2, with TRBD1 as a possible D gene (5 bases). The CDR3 runs 12 residues. V lost 5 bases and J 4 bases, leaving 8 bases between the germline ends. Germline assignment: CDR1 MNHGY and CDR2 SAAAGT. CDR3 nucleotide sequence: TGTGCCAGCAGTATCCAGGGCTATGGCTACACCTTC. As protein: CASSIQGYGYTF.

This clone showed up just a few times. The V gene is TRBV11-3, the J gene TRBJ2-1, with D tentatively TRBD1 or TRBD2 (6 bases each). The CDR3 extends over 15 amino acids. Trimming pared 5 bases from V and 7 bases from J, leaving 18 bases between. The germline gives CDR1 SGHNT, CDR2 YENEEA. CDR3 loop: CASSPRGALGNEQFF. Written as DNA, the CDR3 is TGTGCCAGCAGCCCTAGGGGGGCTTTGGGGAATGAGCAGTTCTTC.

J is TRBJ1-4 and V is TRBV11-3; D remains unclear. V lost 5 bases, J lost 8 bases, and 18 bases lay in between. The CDR3 consists of 15 residues. CDR1 and CDR2 (germline): SGHNT, YENEEA. The CDR3 loop reads CASSLQGSGREKLFF. As DNA, the CDR3 is TGTGCCAGCAGCCTCCAAGGATCAGGTCGGGAAAAACTGTTTTTT.

The chain is built from TRBV5-1 and TRBJ2-3; the match to TRBD2 covers 10 bases. Trimming cost V 2 bases and J 4 bases; bases outside gene matches: 10. The CDR3 has 17 residues. The germline gives CDR1 SGHRS, CDR2 YFSETQ. CDR3 coding DNA: TGCGCCAGCAGCTTTGAACTAGCGGGGACGGGGGCAGATACGCAGTATTTT. Its protein product is CASSFELAGTGADTQYF.

This chain links TRBV5-1 with TRBJ2-1; possibly TRBD2 for D (6 bases). The CDR3 has 14 amino acids. Per germline, CDR1 SGHRS and CDR2 YFSETQ. The ends were cut back, 0 bases at V and 7 bases at J, with 11 bases in the middle. This CDR3 is CASSLAGGLNEQFF. The CDR3 DNA follows: TGCGCCAGCAGCTTGGCCGGAGGGTTGAATGAGCAGTTCTTC.

The chain has TRBV18 and TRBJ1-2; D is perhaps TRBD1 (6 bases). This CDR3 is built from 14 residues. The V gene's germline CDR1 is KGHSH and CDR2 LQKENI. Trimming pared 1 base from V and 0 bases from J, leaving 6 bases between. The CDR3 region has the DNA TGTGCCAGCTCACCACAGGGGGCTAACTATGGCTACACCTTC. It yields the protein CASSPQGANYGYTF.